The 20 T cell receptor beta chains below all came from one sample that was sequenced in a study of T cell responses to AZD1222 COVID-19 vaccine. Profiling relied on immunoSEQ multiplex PCR, and the TCRdb table lists in-frame clones only, not all of them. This sample has 100,000 or so clones; 88% occur once, and the top ten carry about 2.9%. Sequenced material: peripheral blood, taken on day 0 of AZD1222 vaccination. These receptors all come from an adult in good health.

This sequence joins TRBV9 and TRBJ1-2, with TRBD1 as a possible D gene (5 bases). Per the germline V gene, CDR1 is SGDLS and CDR2 is YYNGEE. This CDR3 is built from 17 residues. V shed 3 bases and J shed 9 bases, with 27 bases lying between them. Here the CDR3 reads CASSGGEGRLGYRRYTF. CDR3 DNA sequence: TGTGCCAGCAGCGGCGGGGAGGGGCGTTTAGGTTATCGTCGCTACACCTTC.

The chain uses TRBV9 and TRBJ1-1; 7 nucleotides line up with TRBD1. Germline values: CDR1 SGDLS, CDR2 YYNGEE. With V trimmed by 2 bases and J by 4 bases, 5 bases remained unmatched. CDR3 length: 14 amino acids. In DNA, the CDR3 is TGTGCCAGCAGCGTCGTAGGGGGCGTCACTGAAGCTTTCTTT. It encodes CASSVVGGVTEAFF. Full variable domain (outside the CDR3, taken from reference TRBV9 and TRBJ1-1): DSGVTQTPKHLITATGQRVTLRCSPRSGDLSVYWYQQSLDQGLQFLIQYYNGEERAKGNILERFSAQQFPDLHSELNLSSLELGDSALYFCASSVVGGVTEAFFGQGTRLTVV.

V gene TRBV9 combines with J gene TRBJ2-3; TRBD2 is a possible D gene (6 bases). This CDR3 is built from 16 residues. Looked up from germline, CDR1 is SGDLS and CDR2 is YYNGEE. The V gene lost 0 bases and the J gene lost 0 bases, with 11 bases spanning the gap. The CDR3 reads CASSVGPSGSTDTQYF. The DNA of the CDR3 is TGTGCCAGCAGCGTAGGGCCCAGCGGGAGCACAGATACGCAGTATTTT.

This clone was detected only once. The V call is TRBV19, the J call TRBJ1-5; a possible D gene is TRBD1 (5 bases). With 8 bases removed from V and 4 bases from J, the gap between germline ends came to 15 bases. There are 14 residues in the CDR3. CDR1 is LNHDA, CDR2 SQIVND, per germline (reference sequence). The CDR3 nucleotides read TGTGCCAGTCTAGGGCCGGGACGAAATCAGCCCCAGCATTTT. Its protein product is CASLGPGRNQPQHF. Combining the CDR3 with reference TRBV19 and TRBJ1-5 gives the whole variable domain DGGITQSPKYLFRKEGQNVTLSCEQNLNHDAMYWYRQDPGQGLRLIYYSQIVNDFQKGDIAEGYSVSREKKESFPLTVTSAQKNPTAFYLCASLGPGRNQPQHFGDGTRLSIL.

This clone appeared a few times. The J gene is TRBJ1-4, the V gene TRBV28, with 10 bases aligning to TRBD1. Germline CDR1 reads MDHEN; CDR2 reads SYDVKM. The CDR3 contains 16 residues. The V and J ends lost 7 bases and 5 bases, in that order; junction bases with no gene match: 10. Here the CDR3 reads CASTGGTGDQNEKLFF. CDR3 sequence (DNA): TGTGCCAGCACCGGAGGGACAGGGGACCAAAATGAAAAACTGTTTTTT. Variable domain in full (rest from reference TRBV28 and TRBJ1-4): DVKVTQSSRYLVKRTGEKVFLECVQDMDHENMFWYRQDPGLGLRLIYFSYDVKMKEKGDIPEGYSVSREKKERFSLILESASTNQTSMYLCASTGGTGDQNEKLFFGSGTQLSVL.

This sequence joins TRBV15 and TRBJ1-3, with unresolved D. The CDR3 length is 14 residues. Trimming removed 3 bases from V and 1 base from J, with 7 bases in between. Germline V gene lookup returns CDR1 LNHNV and CDR2 YYDKDF (reference sequence). The CDR3 sequence is CATSSYGSGNTIYF. The CDR3 DNA follows: TGTGCCACCAGCAGCTACGGTTCTGGAAACACCATATATTTT.

This chain joins TRBV28 and TRBJ2-1; 14 bases align to TRBD2. CDR3 length: 18 amino acids. V dropped 3 bases and J dropped 8; count of bases not matched to a gene: 12. Per germline, CDR1 MDHEN and CDR2 SYDVKM. This CDR3 reads CASSLFGLAGGEFDEQFF. CDR3 nucleotide sequence: TGTGCCAGCAGTTTGTTTGGACTAGCGGGAGGTGAGTTTGATGAGCAGTTCTTC.

V gene TRBV6-5 combines with J gene TRBJ2-1; maybe TRBD1 (6 bases). The CDR3 consists of 15 residues. V lost 0 bases and J 10 bases, leaving 16 bases between the germline ends. Per germline, CDR1 MNHEY and CDR2 SVGAGI. The CDR3 region has the DNA TGTGCCAGCAGTTACTCGGTCGGGACAAGGTGGGAGCAGTTCTTC. Protein: CASSYSVGTRWEQFF.

This chain links TRBV10-3 with TRBJ1-4; D gene unclear. This CDR3 region has 13 residues. V was shortened by 2 bases and J by 3 bases, with 4 bases between the two germline ends. Looked up from germline, CDR1 is ENHRY and CDR2 is SYGVKD. The CDR3 coding sequence is TGTGCCATCAGTGAGGGTGCTAATGAAAAACTGTTTTTT. Its translation is CAISEGANEKLFF.

This rearrangement joins TRBV7-9 to TRBJ1-5; D is possibly TRBD1 (6 bases). The CDR3 totals 14 residues. Germline CDR1 SEHNR, CDR2 FQNEAQ (reference sequence). Trimming pared 4 bases from V and 1 base from J, leaving 8 bases between. DNA for the CDR3: TGTGCCAGCAGCTCCGGGACAAGCAATCAGCCCCAGCATTTT. Translating it yields CASSSGTSNQPQHF.

This clone was found a few times. J is TRBJ2-2 and V is TRBV29-1; 7 nucleotides align to TRBD1. CDR3 length equals 15 residues. Germline V gives CDR1 SQVTM, CDR2 ANQGSEA. V shed 5 bases, J shed 3 bases, and the junction held 9 bases outside the gene matches. The CDR3 protein is CSVRKTGSDTGELFF. CDR3 in DNA: TGCAGCGTTAGAAAGACAGGGTCCGACACCGGGGAGCTGTTTTTT.

The chain recombines TRBV19 with TRBJ2-1, with D maybe TRBD2 (6 bases). Looked up from germline, CDR1 is LNHDA and CDR2 is SQIVND (reference sequence). With 3 bases removed from V and 7 bases from J, the gap between germline ends came to 16 bases. The CDR3 spans 15 residues. CDR3 in DNA: TGTGCCAGTAGTATTAGACTAGAAGATCGGAATGAGCAGTTCTTC. Its protein product is CASSIRLEDRNEQFF.

This clone has a single count. The chain is built from TRBV7-3 and TRBJ2-3, with D possibly being TRBD1 (6 bases). The CDR3 runs 15 residues. V was shortened by 5 bases and J by 4 bases, with 16 bases between the two germline ends. From germline, CDR1 is SGHTA and CDR2 FQGTGA. The CDR3, as DNA: TGTGCCAGCAGCATCAGTTCAGGGGTTCCAGATACGCAGTATTTT. Its translation is CASSISSGVPDTQYF. The full variable domain, completed using reference TRBV7-3 and TRBJ2-3, is GAGVSQTPSNKVTEKGKYVELRCDPISGHTALYWYRQSLGQGPEFLIYFQGTGAADDSGLPNDRFFAVRPEGSVSTLKIQRTERGDSAVYLCASSISSGVPDTQYFGPGTRLTVL.

V usage is TRBV4-2 and J usage is TRBJ2-1; 7 nucleotides match TRBD2. The germline V gene has CDR1 LGHNA and CDR2 YNFKEQ. The CDR3 has 15 residues. Unmatched junction bases numbered 3, after V lost 0 bases and J lost 4 bases. In nucleotides, the CDR3 is TGTGCCAGCAGCCAAGACGGGAGGCTTTACAATGAGCAGTTCTTC. Translating gives CASSQDGRLYNEQFF.

The chain couples TRBV7-2 to TRBJ2-1; D is unresolved. Germline-derived CDR1 and CDR2 are SGHTA and FQGNSA. Trimming took off 4 bases at V and 6 bases at J, with 10 bases between the two ends. This CDR3 is built from 13 residues. The CDR3 nucleotides are TGTGCCAGCAGCTCCAGTCCCGGCAATGAGCAGTTCTTC. As protein: CASSSSPGNEQFF.

This chain links TRBV19 with TRBJ2-2; perhaps TRBD1 as D (5 bases). This CDR3 contains 15 residues. The germline V and J ends were trimmed by 3 bases and 2 bases, with 10 bases remaining between them. Germline V gene sequence: CDR1 LNHDA, CDR2 SQIVND (reference sequence). CDR3 loop: CASSISRANTGELFF. In nucleotides, the CDR3 is TGTGCCAGTAGTATCTCCAGGGCCAACACCGGGGAGCTGTTTTTT.

This sequence joins TRBV9 and TRBJ2-7, with TRBD1 matching 9 bases. V dropped 0 bases and J dropped 3; count of bases not matched to a gene: 1. This CDR3 has 14 amino acids. Germline V lookup: CDR1 SGDLS, CDR2 YYNGEE. CDR3 in DNA: TGTGCCAGCAGCGTAGGGACAGGGGACTACGAGCAGTACTTC. Translating it yields CASSVGTGDYEQYF. The full variable domain, rest sourced from reference TRBV9 and TRBJ2-7, is DSGVTQTPKHLITATGQRVTLRCSPRSGDLSVYWYQQSLDQGLQFLIQYYNGEERAKGNILERFSAQQFPDLHSELNLSSLELGDSALYFCASSVGTGDYEQYFGPGTRLTVT.

Notes on this clone: The sample holds other DNA sequences that translate to the same CDR3. The chain couples TRBV7-2 to TRBJ1-5, with D perhaps TRBD1 (5 bases). The CDR3 totals 15 residues. Trimming took off 1 base at V and 4 bases at J, with 11 bases between the two ends. Germline assignment: CDR1 SGHTA and CDR2 FQGNSA. CDR3 amino acids: CASSLGGPGNQPQHF. The CDR3, as DNA: TGTGCCAGCAGCTTAGGGGGACCGGGAAATCAGCCCCAGCATTTT.

V and J are TRBV5-1 and TRBJ1-2, with D tentatively TRBD1 (5 bases). CDR1 SGHRS and CDR2 YFSETQ come from the germline V gene. V lost 4 bases and J lost 7, with 17 bases in between. This CDR3 comprises 14 residues. This CDR3 reads CASSGQGTGLGYTF. CDR3 in DNA: TGCGCCAGCAGCGGTCAGGGTACCGGCCTTGGCTACACCTTC.

The chain links TRBV10-3 to TRBJ2-2; D remains unclear. The CDR3 loop spans 15 amino acids. Trimming removed 0 bases from V and 7 bases from J, with 12 bases in between. The germline V gene has CDR1 ENHRY and CDR2 SYGVKD. CDR3: CAISESARQGGELFF. CDR3 DNA: TGTGCCATCAGTGAGTCAGCTAGGCAAGGCGGGGAGCTGTTTTTT.